Below are 15 T cell receptor beta chains sequenced from a single sample in a study of blood T cell repertoires in COVID-19. The data were produced by immunoSEQ multiplex PCR, yet TCRdb's version contains in-frame clones alone and is incomplete. This sample has nearly 200,000 clones, with roughly 80% found just once. The sequenced sample consisted of peripheral blood. The receptor source for this set is a human donor in a cohort sampled during active COVID-19.

This clone has only one observation. The rearrangement joins TRBV9 to TRBJ2-7, with a possible D match to TRBD2 (7 bases). CDR3 length: 18 residues. The V gene's germline CDR1 is SGDLS and CDR2 YYNGEE. V was clipped by 0 bases and J by 3 bases, with 22 bases between them. The CDR3 is CASSVACGGYGPHYEQYV. In DNA form, the CDR3 reads TGTGCCAGCAGCGTAGCTTGCGGGGGCTATGGTCCCCACTACGAGCAGTACGTC.

The CDR3: CATSRDQGASGNTIYF. The CDR3 bases are TGTGCCACCAGCAGAGATCAGGGGGCCTCTGGAAACACCATATATTTT. The chain couples TRBV15 to TRBJ1-3; 8 bases map to TRBD1. The CDR3 is 16 amino acids. The germline CDR1 and CDR2 sequences are LNHNV and YYDKDF (reference sequence). V lost 0 bases to trimming and J lost 0 bases; unmatched junction nucleotides: 1. Supplemented by reference TRBV15 and TRBJ1-3, the full variable domain reads DAMVIQNPRYQVTQFGKPVTLSCSQTLNHNVMYWYQQKSSQAPKLLFHYYDKDFNNEADTPDNFQSRRPNTSFCFLDIRSPGLGDTAMYLCATSRDQGASGNTIYFGEGSWLTVV.

CDR3 sequence (DNA): TGCGCCAGCATGGAGAGCATTAGTGACAACTATGGCTACACCTTC. The encoded protein is CASMESISDNYGYTF. V usage is TRBV5-1 and J usage is TRBJ1-2; D gene uncertain. The CDR3 covers 15 residues. The germline CDR1 and CDR2 sequences are SGHRS and YFSETQ. Trimming pared 6 bases from V and 2 bases from J, leaving 17 bases between.

V usage is TRBV2 and J usage is TRBJ1-1; TRBD1 matches 8 bases. The CDR3 extends over 17 amino acids. V lost 6 bases and J lost 1; bases outside the gene matches: 13. CDR1 is SNHLY, CDR2 FYNNEI, per germline. In nucleotides, the CDR3 is TGTGCCAGCAGGACAAGACAGGGGCTTGCGAGGAACACTGAAGCTTTCTTT. Translation gives CASRTRQGLARNTEAFF.

The CDR3 region is CASSLLQGGQPQHF. The CDR3 DNA is TGTGCCAGCAGTTTACTCCAGGGTGGTCAGCCCCAGCATTTT. The rearrangement joins TRBV28 to TRBJ1-5; D possibly corresponds to TRBD1 (5 bases). The CDR3 spans 14 residues. Trimming took 2 bases from V and 6 from J, leaving 11 bases between them. The V gene's germline CDR1 is MDHEN and CDR2 SYDVKM.

The chain has TRBV27 and TRBJ1-4; 9 positions agree with TRBD1. J gave up 3 bases and V 8 bases, and 7 bases lay outside the gene matches. This CDR3 comprises 15 residues. Germline V gene data show CDR1 as MNHEY and CDR2 as SMNVEV (reference sequence). The CDR3 loop reads CASVSGDRANEKLFF. In DNA form, the CDR3 reads TGTGCCAGCGTGAGCGGGGACAGGGCTAATGAAAAACTGTTTTTT.

J is TRBJ1-1 and V is TRBV7-9; possible D gene TRBD1, 6 bases. Germline V CDR1 and CDR2: SEHNR, FQNEAQ (reference sequence). V was trimmed by 1 base and J by 1 base, leaving 10 bases between them. The CDR3 sequence is 15 residues long. CDR3 amino acids: CASSLDRAGNTEAFF. The CDR3 DNA reads TGTGCCAGCAGCTTAGACAGGGCTGGGAACACTGAAGCTTTCTTT. The whole variable domain, remainder taken from reference TRBV7-9 and TRBJ1-1, is DTGVSQNPRHKITKRGQNVTFRCDPISEHNRLYWYRQTLGQGPEFLTYFQNEAQLEKSRLLSDRFSAERPKGSFSTLEIQRTEQGDSAMYLCASSLDRAGNTEAFFGQGTRLTVV.

The chain carries TRBV19 and TRBJ1-2; a weak D match, TRBD1 (6 bases). The V gene's germline CDR1 is LNHDA and CDR2 SQIVND (reference sequence). V shed 6 bases and J shed 4 bases, with 18 bases lying between them. The CDR3 has 15 residues. The CDR3: CASRIGATGLYGYTF. DNA of the CDR3: TGTGCCAGTAGGATTGGGGCTACAGGGCTCTATGGCTACACCTTC.

The V call is TRBV5-5, the J call TRBJ2-7; 7 positions match TRBD1. The CDR3 covers 13 residues. CDR1 and CDR2 from the germline V gene are SGHKS and YYEKEE (reference sequence). The V segment lost 10 bases and the J segment 1 base; nucleotides outside the gene matches: 8. This chain's CDR3 is CASGRGLSYEQYF. CDR3 in DNA: TGTGCCTCTGGTAGGGGGCTGTCCTACGAGCAGTACTTC.

The rearrangement uses TRBV10-2 and TRBJ1-6, with a possible D match to TRBD1 (6 bases). CDR3 length equals 15 residues. CDR1 and CDR2 (germline): WSHSY, SAAADI. Trimming removed 6 bases from V and 10 bases from J, with 19 bases in between. CDR3 nucleotides: TGCGCCAGCAGAGGACAGTCTCTGGCGGGCTCACCCCTCCACTTT. It translates to CASRGQSLAGSPLHF.

The chain couples TRBV25-1 to TRBJ2-5, with D tentatively TRBD2 (5 bases). The CDR3 runs 14 residues. V lost 6 bases and J lost 4, with 15 bases in between. CDR1 MGHDK and CDR2 SYGVNS come from the germline V gene. CDR3 residues: CASRSTGFRETQYF. The CDR3 nucleotides read TGTGCCAGCAGGTCCACGGGGTTCCGAGAGACCCAGTACTTC.

The genes are TRBV25-1 and TRBJ1-1; 7 nucleotides align to TRBD1. V gave up 8 bases and J gave up 4 bases; unmatched junction bases: 16. The CDR3 is 16 residues long. Germline CDR1 and CDR2: MGHDK and SYGVNS. CDR3 DNA: TGTGCCAGCCGATGCCTGACAGGGTGGTTTGGCACTGAAGCTTTCTTT. Amino acid sequence: CASRCLTGWFGTEAFF.

The rearrangement joins TRBV29-1 to TRBJ2-1; a weak D match, TRBD1 (6 bases). Trimming removed 4 bases from V and 7 bases from J, with 14 bases in between. The CDR3 contains 13 residues. Per the germline V gene, CDR1 is SQVTM and CDR2 is ANQGSEA. In nucleotides, the CDR3 is TGCAGCGTTGGGAAGGCTAGGGGGAATGAGCAGTTCTTC. It is translated as CSVGKARGNEQFF.

The rearrangement links TRBV6-4 to TRBJ2-2; 7 positions agree with TRBD1. The CDR3 is 13 amino acids. The V gene end was trimmed by 6 bases and the J gene end by 5 bases; junction bases not matched to a gene: 3. Germline V gene lookup returns CDR1 MRHNA and CDR2 SNTAGT. The CDR3 is CASRGTDTGELFF. As DNA, the CDR3 is TGTGCCAGCAGGGGGACAGATACCGGGGAGCTGTTTTTT.

Remarks on this clone: At the DNA level, this CDR3 is encoded by other sequences in the same sample as well. The chain uses TRBV7-6 and TRBJ2-3, with 11 bases lining up with TRBD2. The J segment lost 2 bases and the V segment lost 1 base, leaving 2 bases of the junction unmatched. CDR1 SGHVS and CDR2 FNYEAQ come from the germline V gene. This CDR3 is 16 amino acids long. The CDR3 bases are TGTGCCAGCAGCTTAGGACTAGCGGGAACCACAGATACGCAGTATTTT. Amino acid sequence: CASSLGLAGTTDTQYF.